Listed below are T cell receptor beta chains from one sample, sequenced in a study of T-cell reconstitution after alpha-beta-depleted transplantation in children. A single record per CDR3 protein comes from TCRdb applying MiXCR to the PCR reads. The sample records hundreds of thousands of distinct CDR3 sequences, roughly 15% being singletons. The sample here was PBMCs from the stem cell graft donor, taken from the stem cell graft. The source of these receptors is a human donor who donated a stem cell graft to a child with acute myeloid leukemia. Each CDR3 is given with its conserved first and last residue.

>TRBV5-1
CASSPGVRSKNIQYF
>TRBV5-1
CASSLDPFGTGPGAQHF
>TRBV20-1
CSALTDRGLNGELFF
>TRBV12-5
CASGLVRGGRPNGQPQHF
>TRBV4-2
CASSQVEQPFYNEQFF
>TRBV5-6
CASSGGTGAGDTQYF
>TRBV20-1
CSARTGGANIQYF
>TRBV12-3/TRBV12-4
CASRQGPGELFF
>TRBV7-3
CASSNGEAQYF
>TRBV20-1
CSGGGRGSDTQYF
>TRBV20-1
CSARVLDRSSNQPQHF
>TRBV5-6
CASTFLGQENIQYF
>TRBV20-1
CCASGTSGASSETQYF
>TRBV7-2
CASSLGPGGEEILFF
>TRBV5-1
CASSLALAGGPNEQFF
>TRBV12-3/TRBV12-4
CASSLQGLNEQFF
>TRBV5-1
CASSPSELGDEQFF
>TRBV9
CASSPRLAGEQYF
>TRBV10-2
CASSGQGRVSPLHF
>TRBV29-1
CSVATGSSYEQYF
>TRBV30
CAWSVSADTQYF
>TRBV12-3/TRBV12-4
CASSLRAGSNQPQHF